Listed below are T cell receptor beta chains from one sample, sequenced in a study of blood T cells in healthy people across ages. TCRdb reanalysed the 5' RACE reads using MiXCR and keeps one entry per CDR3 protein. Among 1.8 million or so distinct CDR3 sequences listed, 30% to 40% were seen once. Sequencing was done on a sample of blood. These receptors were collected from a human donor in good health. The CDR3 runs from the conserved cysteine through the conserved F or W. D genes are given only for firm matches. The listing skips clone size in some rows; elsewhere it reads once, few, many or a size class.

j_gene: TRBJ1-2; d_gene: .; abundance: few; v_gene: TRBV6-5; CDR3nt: TGTGCCAGCACCTTCGGGCAGGGGCGTCGGGGCTACACCTTC; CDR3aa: CASTFGQGRRGYTF
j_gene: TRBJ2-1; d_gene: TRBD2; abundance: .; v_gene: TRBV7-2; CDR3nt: TGTGCCAGCAGCCTAAGGGGGACTAGTTCTAATGAGCAGTTCTTC; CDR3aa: CASSLRGTSSNEQFF
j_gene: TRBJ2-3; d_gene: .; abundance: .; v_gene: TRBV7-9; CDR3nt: TGTGCCAGCAGCTCCGGGACTCCGTTCACAGATACGCAGTATTTT; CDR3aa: CASSSGTPFTDTQYF
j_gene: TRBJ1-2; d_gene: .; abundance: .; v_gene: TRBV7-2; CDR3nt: TGTGCCAGCAGCTCAGAGGGGTGGCAGAGCTATGGCTACACCTTC; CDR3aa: CASSSEGWQSYGYTF
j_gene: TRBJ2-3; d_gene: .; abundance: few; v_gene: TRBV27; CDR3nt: TGTGCCAGCAGTCAACCCCCTCACGTAATCCCGACAGGGACTAACACAGATACGCAGTATTTT; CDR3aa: CASSQPPHVIPTGTNTDTQYF
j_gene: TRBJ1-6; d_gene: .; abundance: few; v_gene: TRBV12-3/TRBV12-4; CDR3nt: TGTGCCAGCAGTAGGCGGCCGCCCTATAATTCACCCCTCCACTTT; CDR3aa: CASSRRPPYNSPLHF
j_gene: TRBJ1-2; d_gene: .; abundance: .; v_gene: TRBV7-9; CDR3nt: TGTGCCAGCAGCTCCACTGACGGTAACTATGGCTACACCTTC; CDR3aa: CASSSTDGNYGYTF
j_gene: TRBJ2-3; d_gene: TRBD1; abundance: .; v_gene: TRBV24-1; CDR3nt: TGTGCCACCAGTGTGGGGACAGGGGGGTTCACAGATACGCAGTATTTT; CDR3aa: CATSVGTGGFTDTQYF
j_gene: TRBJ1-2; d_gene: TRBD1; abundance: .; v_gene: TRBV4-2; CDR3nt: TGTGCCAGCAGCCAAGAGTTCGCGAGGAACAGGGGGGAACCTTATGGCTACACCTTC; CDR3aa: CASSQEFARNRGEPYGYTF
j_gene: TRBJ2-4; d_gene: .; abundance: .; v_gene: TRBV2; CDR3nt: TGTGCCAGCTTCGGGGACCAAGAAAACATTCAGTACTTC; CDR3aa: CASFGDQENIQYF
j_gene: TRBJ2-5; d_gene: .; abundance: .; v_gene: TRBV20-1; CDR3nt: TGCAGTGCTAGATCTTGGGAGGGACAGTTAGGATACAGAGAGACCCAGTACTTC; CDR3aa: CSARSWEGQLGYRETQYF
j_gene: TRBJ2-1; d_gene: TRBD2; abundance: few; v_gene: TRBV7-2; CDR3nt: TGTGCCAGCAGCTTAAGGGGAGCGGGGGAGATATACAATGAGCAGTTCTTC; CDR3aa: CASSLRGAGEIYNEQFF
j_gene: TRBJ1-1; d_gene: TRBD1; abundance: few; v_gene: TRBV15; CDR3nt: TGTGCCACCAGCAACCCTATGGGGACAGGGGTAACTGAAGCTTTCTTT; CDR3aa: CATSNPMGTGVTEAFF
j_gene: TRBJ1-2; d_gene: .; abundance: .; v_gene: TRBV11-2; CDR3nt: TGTGCCAGCAGCTTGGGGGCCCTCGGGGGCTATGGCTACACCTTC; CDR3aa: CASSLGALGGYGYTF
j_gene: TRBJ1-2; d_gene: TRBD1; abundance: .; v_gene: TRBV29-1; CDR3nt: TGCAGCGTTCAACAGGGGGCGGGGGGCTACACCTTC; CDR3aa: CSVQQGAGGYTF
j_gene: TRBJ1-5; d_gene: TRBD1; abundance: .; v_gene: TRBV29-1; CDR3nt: TGCGGCGTAAGGACAGGACAGGGTCAGCCCCAGCATTTT; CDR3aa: CGVRTGQGQPQHF
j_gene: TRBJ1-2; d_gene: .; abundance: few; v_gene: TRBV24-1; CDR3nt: TGTGCCACCAGTGATAACAGCCGTTATGGCTACACCTTC; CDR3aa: CATSDNSRYGYTF
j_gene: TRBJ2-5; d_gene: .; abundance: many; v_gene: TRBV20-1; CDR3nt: TGCAGTGCTAGTTCGGGACCTGTCGGGACCCAGTACTTC; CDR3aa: CSASSGPVGTQYF
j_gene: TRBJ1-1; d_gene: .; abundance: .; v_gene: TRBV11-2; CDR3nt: TGTGCCAGCAGCTTCCAGGGGAGGGGCACTGAAGCTTTCTTT; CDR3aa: CASSFQGRGTEAFF
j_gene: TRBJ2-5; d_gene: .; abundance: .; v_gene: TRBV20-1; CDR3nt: TGCAGTGCAGGGGACTTCCAAGAGACCCAGTACTTC; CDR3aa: CSAGDFQETQYF
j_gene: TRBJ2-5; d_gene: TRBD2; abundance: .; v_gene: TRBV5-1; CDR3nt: TGCGCCAGCAGCCCCGGACTAGAATGGGAGACCCAGTACTTC; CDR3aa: CASSPGLEWETQYF
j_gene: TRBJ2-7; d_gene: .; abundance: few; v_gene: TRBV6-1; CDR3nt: TGTGCCAGCGGGGTTAGGACACCCTACGAGCAGTACTTC; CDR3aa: CASGVRTPYEQYF
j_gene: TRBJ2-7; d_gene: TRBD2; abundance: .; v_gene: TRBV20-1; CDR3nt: TGCAGTGCTCATACGTCGACTAGCGGATCCTCCTACGAGCAGTACTTC; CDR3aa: CSAHTSTSGSSYEQYF
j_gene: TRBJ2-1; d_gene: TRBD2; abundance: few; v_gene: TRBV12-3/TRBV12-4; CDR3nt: TGTGCCAGCAGCTACGGGGGGGCGGGACGGCAGTTCTTC; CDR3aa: CASSYGGAGRQFF
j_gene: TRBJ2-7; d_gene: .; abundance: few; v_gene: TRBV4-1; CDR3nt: TGCGCCAGCAGCCAAGATCCCAGCGAGCAGTACTTC; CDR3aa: CASSQDPSEQYF
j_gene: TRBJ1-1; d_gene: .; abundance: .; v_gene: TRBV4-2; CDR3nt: TGTGCCAGCAGCCAAGATCCGGATAACACTGAAGCTTTCTTT; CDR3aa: CASSQDPDNTEAFF
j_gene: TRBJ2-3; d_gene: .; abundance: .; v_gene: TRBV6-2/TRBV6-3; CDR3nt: TGTGCCAGCAGTTACTTAGGAGGGGTCACAGGTACGCAGTATTTT; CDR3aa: CASSYLGGVTGTQYF
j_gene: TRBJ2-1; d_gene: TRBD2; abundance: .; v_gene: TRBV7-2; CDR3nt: TGTGCCAGCAGCTTCAGCGGGGGCGCCCAGGGGAAGACCCAGTTCTTC; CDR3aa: CASSFSGGAQGKTQFF
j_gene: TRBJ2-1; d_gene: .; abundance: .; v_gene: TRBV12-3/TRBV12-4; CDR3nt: TGTGCCAGCAGCCTAGAGGGGCGGCGTCTGTTCTTC; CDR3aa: CASSLEGRRLFF
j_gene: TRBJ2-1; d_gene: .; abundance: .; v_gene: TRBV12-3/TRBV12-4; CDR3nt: TGTGCCAGCTGGAACGTAGAGGACGGTTCCTACAATGAGCAGTTCTTC; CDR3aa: CASWNVEDGSYNEQFF
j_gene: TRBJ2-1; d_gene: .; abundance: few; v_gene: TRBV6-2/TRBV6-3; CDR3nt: TGTGCCAGCAGTAGCGACACTTACGATGAGCAGTTCTTC; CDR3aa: CASSSDTYDEQFF
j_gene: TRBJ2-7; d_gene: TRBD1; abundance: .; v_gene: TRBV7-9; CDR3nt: TGTGCCAGCAGCGGACGAGCGACAGGGGACGAGCAGTACTTC; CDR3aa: CASSGRATGDEQYF
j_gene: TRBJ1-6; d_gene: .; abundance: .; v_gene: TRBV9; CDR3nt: TGTGCCAGCAGCGTAGAAGTAGTAGCTTCACCCCTCCACTTT; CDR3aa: CASSVEVVASPLHF
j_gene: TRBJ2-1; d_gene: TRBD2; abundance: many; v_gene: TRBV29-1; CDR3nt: TGCAGCTCGCGGCTAGCGGGGGCGAACAATGAGCAGTTCTTC; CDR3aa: CSSRLAGANNEQFF
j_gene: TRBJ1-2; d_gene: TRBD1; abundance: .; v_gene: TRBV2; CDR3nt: TGTGCCAGCAGGGGAGGACAGGGGTACGACTATGGCTACACCTTC; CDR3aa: CASRGGQGYDYGYTF
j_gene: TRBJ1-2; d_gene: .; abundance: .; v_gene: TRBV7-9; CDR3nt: TGTGCCAGCAAGGGCCCCACCCAAATCTATGGCTACACCTTC; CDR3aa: CASKGPTQIYGYTF
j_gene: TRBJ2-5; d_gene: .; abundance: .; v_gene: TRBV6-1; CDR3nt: TGTGCCAGCAGTATGGGACCGATACAAGAGACCCAGTACTTC; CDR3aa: CASSMGPIQETQYF
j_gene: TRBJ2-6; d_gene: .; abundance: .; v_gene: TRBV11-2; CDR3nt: TGTGCCAGCAGCTTAAGTTATGTTGGGGAATCTGGGGCCAACGTCCTGACTTTC; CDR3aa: CASSLSYVGESGANVLTF
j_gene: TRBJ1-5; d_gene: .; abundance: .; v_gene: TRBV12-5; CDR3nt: TGTGCTAGTGGTTTGGTTGGGGATCCAAATCAGCCCCAGCATTTT; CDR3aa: CASGLVGDPNQPQHF
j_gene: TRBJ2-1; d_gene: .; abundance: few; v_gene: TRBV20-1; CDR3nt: TGCAGTGGGGGGGACGGGGTAAGGAATGAGCAGTTCTTC; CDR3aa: CSGGDGVRNEQFF
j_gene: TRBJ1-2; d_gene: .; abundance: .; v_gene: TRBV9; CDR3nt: TGTGCCAGCAGCGTAGCTGGGACACACTATGGCTACACCTTC; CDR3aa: CASSVAGTHYGYTF
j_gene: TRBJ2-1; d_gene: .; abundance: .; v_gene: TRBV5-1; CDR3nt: TGCGCCAGCAGCTTGGTCCCCAGACAGGCAAATGAGCAGTTCTTC; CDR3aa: CASSLVPRQANEQFF
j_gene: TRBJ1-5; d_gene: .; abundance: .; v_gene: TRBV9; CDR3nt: TGTGCCAGCAGCGTGGGACCTCAACCTTCGACTCAGCCCCAGCATTTT; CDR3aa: CASSVGPQPSTQPQHF
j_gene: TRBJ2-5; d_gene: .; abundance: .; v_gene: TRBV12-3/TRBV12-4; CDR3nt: TGTGCCAGCAGTTATAGCGGTCTGGGGCAAGAGACCCAGTACTTC; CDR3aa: CASSYSGLGQETQYF
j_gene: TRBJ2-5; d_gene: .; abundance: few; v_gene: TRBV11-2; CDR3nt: TGTGCCAGCAGCTTACAAACGGGCCTAGTAGAGACCCAGTACTTC; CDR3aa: CASSLQTGLVETQYF
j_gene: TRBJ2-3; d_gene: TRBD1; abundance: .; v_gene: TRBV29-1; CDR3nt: TGCAGCGTTGGACAGGGTTCCTCCTCTAGCACAGATACGCAGTATTTT; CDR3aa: CSVGQGSSSSTDTQYF
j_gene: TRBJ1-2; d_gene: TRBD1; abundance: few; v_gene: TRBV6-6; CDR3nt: TGTGCCAGCAGTAACCCGACAGGGGCCGAAGGCTACACCTTC; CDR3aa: CASSNPTGAEGYTF